The 25 T cell receptor beta chains below all came from one sample that was sequenced in a study of blood T cells in healthy people across ages. Sample-barcoded 5' priming and a J-beta primer mix drove a second PCR of roughly 6 to 12 cycles. TCRdb independently ran MiXCR on the 5' RACE reads; one entry per CDR3 protein. Of roughly 1,500,000 distinct CDR3 sequences in the sample, 42% were seen once. Sequenced input: blood. The receptor set was obtained from a woman aged 18 to 35 in good health.

V gene TRBV27 combines with J gene TRBJ2-7; D remains unclear. The CDR3 totals 12 residues. With 3 bases removed from V and 7 bases from J, the gap between germline ends came to 10 bases. Germline loops: CDR1 MNHEY, CDR2 SMNVEV (reference sequence). CDR3 nucleotide sequence: TGTGCCAGCAGTTTTACTCCGGCGGAGCAGTACTTC. Amino acids: CASSFTPAEQYF.

The chain combines TRBV20-1 with TRBJ2-1; no clear D. The CDR3 is made up of 14 amino acids. CDR1 is DFQATT and CDR2 is SNEGSKA in the germline V gene (reference sequence). The ends were cut back, 3 bases at V and 0 bases at J, with 9 bases in the middle. DNA for the CDR3: TGCAGTGCTAGGGCTAGGTTCTCCTACAATGAGCAGTTCTTC. It encodes CSARARFSYNEQFF.

The chain recombines TRBV4-1 with TRBJ1-6; the match to TRBD1 covers 7 bases. V lost 6 bases and J lost 6; bases outside the gene matches: 5. The CDR3 has 14 residues. CDR1 is MGHRA and CDR2 is YSYEKL in the germline V gene. This chain's CDR3 is CASSDRATNSPLHF. For the CDR3, the DNA is TGCGCCAGCAGTGACAGGGCGACTAATTCACCCCTCCACTTT.

The chain employs TRBV20-1 and TRBJ2-2, with TRBD1 identical over 7 bases. The CDR3 contains 13 residues. The V and J ends lost 5 bases and 6 bases, in that order; junction bases with no gene match: 6. Germline CDR1 is DFQATT and CDR2 is SNEGSKA (reference sequence). In nucleotides, the CDR3 is TGCAGTGCTCCCCGACAGGGCGCCGGGGAGCTGTTTTTT. It codes for CSAPRQGAGELFF.

This sequence joins TRBV7-3 and TRBJ2-2, with D possibly TRBD1 on 6 matching bases. Looked up from germline, CDR1 is SGHTA and CDR2 is FQGTGA. The CDR3 is 15 residues long. V lost 5 bases, J lost 2 bases, and 12 bases lay in between. This CDR3 reads CASSPWDTNTGELFF. The CDR3 DNA follows: TGTGCCAGCAGCCCTTGGGACACCAACACCGGGGAGCTGTTTTTT.

The V and J genes are TRBV20-1 and TRBJ2-1; tentatively, D is TRBD1 or TRBD2 (6 bases each). Between the trimmed V and J ends, which lost 0 bases and 4 bases, there was a span of 13 bases. The CDR3 covers 15 residues. CDR1 and CDR2 (germline): DFQATT, SNEGSKA (reference sequence). CDR3 bases: TGCAGTGCTAGAGATCTTGGGGGGCGGTACAATGAGCAGTTCTTC. It codes for CSARDLGGRYNEQFF.

The chain links TRBV30 to TRBJ1-2; D is possibly TRBD1 (6 bases). The germline V and J ends were trimmed by 3 bases and 6 bases, with 8 bases remaining between them. CDR3 length equals 11 residues. Germline V lookup: CDR1 GTSNPN, CDR2 SVGIG (reference sequence). The CDR3 here is CAWRPGDGYTF. CDR3 coding DNA: TGTGCCTGGAGGCCAGGGGATGGCTACACCTTC. The whole variable domain, remainder taken from reference TRBV30 and TRBJ1-2, is SQTIHQWPATLVQPVGSPLSLECTVEGTSNPNLYWYRQAAGRGLQLLFYSVGIGQISSEVPQNLSASRPQDRQFILSSKKLLLSDSGFYLCAWRPGDGYTFGSGTRLTVV.

This clonotype was seen only once. The chain is built from TRBV6-6 and TRBJ1-3; 8 positions match TRBD1. Germline-derived CDR1 and CDR2 are MNHNY and SVGAGI (reference sequence). J gave up 0 bases and V 6 bases, and 10 bases lay outside the gene matches. The CDR3 runs to 17 residues. The CDR3 loop is CASRQPGQDHSGNTIYF. The CDR3, as DNA: TGTGCCAGCAGACAACCGGGACAGGACCACTCTGGAAACACCATATATTTT.

The table lists this clonotype with a few counts. V and J are TRBV28 and TRBJ2-3, with 10 bases matching TRBD2. Trimming took 8 bases from V and 5 from J; bases not matched to a gene: 19. Germline values: CDR1 MDHEN, CDR2 SYDVKM. The length of the CDR3 is 18 residues. CDR3: CASGPLTGAGGIRDTQYF. For the CDR3, the DNA is TGTGCCAGCGGACCCCTGACTGGAGCGGGGGGGATAAGAGATACGCAGTATTTT.

The chain recombines TRBV6-1 with TRBJ1-2; D call uncertain. Looked up from germline, CDR1 is MNHNS and CDR2 is SASEGT. The CDR3 runs 14 residues. V shed 4 bases and J shed 0 bases, with 9 bases lying between them. The chain's CDR3 is CASSGGRPNYGYTF. The CDR3 bases are TGTGCCAGCAGTGGGGGTAGGCCTAACTATGGCTACACCTTC.

The chain has TRBV29-1 and TRBJ1-1, with TRBD1 as a possible D gene (5 bases). Germline-derived CDR1 and CDR2 are SQVTM and ANQGSEA. The CDR3 has 13 residues. Trimming removed 7 bases from V and 5 bases from J, with 17 bases in between. This chain's CDR3 is CSAGRDLGTEAFF. Here the CDR3 DNA reads TGCAGCGCTGGCCGGGACCTCGGGACTGAAGCTTTCTTT.

The chain carries TRBV20-1 and TRBJ1-2; 7 nucleotides line up with TRBD1. Germline CDR1 reads DFQATT; CDR2 reads SNEGSKA (reference sequence). J gave up 0 bases and V 5 bases, and 6 bases lay outside the gene matches. The CDR3 is 14 amino acids. CDR3 sequence: CSAHGTATNYGYTF. The CDR3 nucleotides are TGCAGTGCTCACGGGACAGCAACTAACTATGGCTACACCTTC.

This chain joins TRBV4-1 and TRBJ2-5; weak D call: TRBD2 (5 bases). TRBJ2-1 explains the end of the DNA better; the J call may be wrong. Germline CDR1 is MGHRA and CDR2 is YSYEKL. The CDR3 contains 14 residues. As DNA, the CDR3 is TGCGCCAGCAGCCAAGAAGAGGGAAAAGAGACCCAGTTCTTC. Translated: CASSQEEGKETQFF.

This clonotype was found once. This sequence joins TRBV3-1 and TRBJ2-1; tentatively, D is TRBD2 (7 bases). This CDR3 is 17 amino acids long. V lost 3 bases to trimming and J lost 4 bases, with 19 bases between them. CDR1 and CDR2 from the germline V gene are LGHDT and YNNKEL (reference sequence). DNA for the CDR3: TGTGCCAGCAGCCACCTTATAGGGGGGAGGGCTTACAATGAGCAGTTCTTC. Amino acids: CASSHLIGGRAYNEQFF.

The chain couples TRBV12-5 to TRBJ2-5, with D unresolved. The CDR3 is 15 residues long. V was cut by 1 base and J by 2 bases, with 11 bases left in between. Per germline, CDR1 LGHNT and CDR2 FRNRAP. CDR3 loop: CASGLGRFLQETQYF. The CDR3 DNA follows: TGTGCTAGTGGTTTGGGGCGGTTTCTTCAAGAGACCCAGTACTTC.

The chain carries TRBV15 and TRBJ2-1; TRBD1 matches 7 bases. Germline assignment: CDR1 LNHNV and CDR2 YYDKDF (reference sequence). This CDR3 has 15 residues. The V segment lost 0 bases and the J segment 3 bases; nucleotides outside the gene matches: 2. DNA of the CDR3: TGTGCCACCAGCAGAGATCGGGACAGCTACAATGAGCAGTTCTTC. Translation gives CATSRDRDSYNEQFF.

In regard to this clonotype: A junction boundary mismatches the germline segment, possibly from a read error. V gene TRBV5-6 combines with J gene TRBJ2-3, with TRBD2 identical over 7 bases. Germline V lookup: CDR1 SGHDT, CDR2 YYEEEE. This CDR3 comprises 13 residues. For the CDR3, the DNA is TGCGCCAGCAGCCCCGGACTAGAAAATGCGCAGTATTTT. Encoded protein: CASSPGLENAQYF.

The chain couples TRBV5-5 to TRBJ2-3; D is possibly TRBD1 (5 bases). This CDR3 has 14 amino acids. V lost 4 bases to trimming and J lost 2 bases, with 11 bases between them. The germline V gene has CDR1 SGHKS and CDR2 YYEKEE (reference sequence). The CDR3 loop reads CASSGKGDTDTQYF. Written as DNA, the CDR3 is TGTGCCAGCAGCGGCAAAGGGGACACAGATACGCAGTATTTT.

V is TRBV20-1 and J is TRBJ2-7; TRBD1 agrees at 9 bases. Germline CDR1 is DFQATT and CDR2 is SNEGSKA (reference sequence). The CDR3 is 14 amino acids. J lost 3 bases, V lost 1 base, and 4 bases had no gene match. DNA of the CDR3: TGCAGTGCTAGAGCCCAGACAGGGGGCTACGAGCAGTACTTC. Residues: CSARAQTGGYEQYF.

The V gene is TRBV3-1, the J gene TRBJ1-5; 8 bases map to TRBD1. CDR1 is LGHDT, CDR2 YNNKEL, per germline (reference sequence). J lost 6 bases, V lost 5 bases, and 3 bases had no gene match. The length of the CDR3 is 13 residues. The CDR3 here is CASSSQGGQPQHF. The CDR3 DNA reads as TGTGCCAGCAGCTCACAGGGGGGTCAGCCCCAGCATTTT.

This clonotype was seen more than once but under ten times. This sequence joins TRBV11-2 and TRBJ2-1, with D perhaps matching TRBD1 (5 bases). CDR3 length: 17 amino acids. The V gene's germline CDR1 is SGHAT and CDR2 FQNNGV. V lost 0 bases, J lost 3 bases, and 15 bases lay in between. In DNA, the CDR3 is TGTGCCAGCAGCTTAGATCGAGTCCAGGGCGTCTACAATGAGCAGTTCTTC. This encodes CASSLDRVQGVYNEQFF.

The chain links TRBV7-2 to TRBJ1-1; D is undetermined. The V end lost 1 base, the J end lost 5 bases, and 11 bases lay between the germline ends. In germline, CDR1 is SGHTA, CDR2 FQGNSA. There are 14 residues in the CDR3. The CDR3 region is CASSLGSPRTEAFF. Written as DNA, the CDR3 is TGTGCCAGCAGCTTAGGTAGCCCTCGAACTGAAGCTTTCTTT.

This clonotype was detected once. V is TRBV20-1 and J is TRBJ2-1; either TRBD1 or TRBD2 may supply D (6 bases each). Deletions cut 6 bases from V and 2 bases from J, with 20 bases between. Germline CDR1 DFQATT, CDR2 SNEGSKA (reference sequence). This CDR3 contains 16 residues. CDR3 sequence reads: CSAPTGGHLPYNEQFF. CDR3 DNA sequence: TGCAGTGCCCCTACCGGGGGACACCTCCCCTACAATGAGCAGTTCTTC.

This clonotype appeared a few times. The rearrangement links TRBV11-3 to TRBJ2-1; maybe TRBD2 (7 bases). This CDR3 has 12 residues. V was trimmed by 8 bases and J by 8 bases, leaving 13 bases between them. Germline values: CDR1 SGHNT, CDR2 YENEEA. CDR3 in amino acids: CASQGGGYEQFF. DNA for the CDR3: TGTGCCAGCCAAGGGGGGGGTTATGAGCAGTTCTTC.

In its sample, this clonotype was seen a few times. The rearrangement uses TRBV3-1 and TRBJ2-1; D gene uncertain. This CDR3 is built from 17 residues. Trimming took 1 base from V and 0 from J, leaving 13 bases between them. Germline V gives CDR1 LGHDT, CDR2 YNNKEL (reference sequence). The DNA for the CDR3 is TGTGCCAGCAGCCAAGGAGCCCTTCGTAGCTCCTACAATGAGCAGTTCTTC. Translation gives CASSQGALRSSYNEQFF.